This TCR beta chain derives from a study of T cells in Graves' hyperthyroidism and ophthalmopathy. Uncontrolled infection, other autoimmune disease, pregnancy and lactation each barred patients from inclusion. The investigators amplified TCR beta CDR3 regions from RNA transcripts. First-round RT-PCR with HTBI primers amplified the TCR CDR3 region. TCRdb reprocessed the multiplex PCR reads with MiXCR, giving one entry per CDR3 protein. Of about 520,000 distinct CDR3 sequences listed, 20% to 25% are singletons. This receptor was taken from a man aged 18 to 35 with Graves' hyperthyroidism. The sample taken for sequencing was blood.

The CDR3 spells CASSISGRFGAFF. CDR3 in DNA: TGTGCCAGTAGTATCTCTGGACGGTTTGGAGCTTTCTTT. The chain joins TRBV19 to TRBJ1-1; no firm D call. V lost 3 bases and J 10 bases, leaving 15 bases between the germline ends. Looked up from germline, CDR1 is LNHDA and CDR2 is SQIVND (reference sequence). This CDR3 comprises 13 residues.